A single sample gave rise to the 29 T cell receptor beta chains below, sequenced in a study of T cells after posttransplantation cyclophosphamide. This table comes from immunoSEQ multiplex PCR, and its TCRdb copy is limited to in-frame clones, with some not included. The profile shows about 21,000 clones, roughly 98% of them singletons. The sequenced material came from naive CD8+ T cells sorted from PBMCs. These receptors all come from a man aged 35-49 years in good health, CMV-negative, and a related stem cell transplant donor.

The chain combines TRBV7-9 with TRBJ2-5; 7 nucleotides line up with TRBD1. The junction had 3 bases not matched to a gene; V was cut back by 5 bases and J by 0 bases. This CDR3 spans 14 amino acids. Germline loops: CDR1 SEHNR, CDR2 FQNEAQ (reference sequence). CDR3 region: CASSLDRDQETQYF. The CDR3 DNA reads TGTGCCAGCAGCCTCGACAGGGACCAAGAGACCCAGTACTTC. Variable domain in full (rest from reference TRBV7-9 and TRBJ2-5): DTGVSQNPRHKITKRGQNVTFRCDPISEHNRLYWYRQTLGQGPEFLTYFQNEAQLEKSRLLSDRFSAERPKGSFSTLEIQRTEQGDSAMYLCASSLDRDQETQYFGPGTRLLVL.

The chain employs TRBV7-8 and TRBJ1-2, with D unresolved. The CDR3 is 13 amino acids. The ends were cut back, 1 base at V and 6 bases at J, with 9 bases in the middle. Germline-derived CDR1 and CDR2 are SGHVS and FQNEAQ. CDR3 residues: CASSLVVTDGYTF. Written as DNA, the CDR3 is TGTGCCAGCAGCTTAGTTGTCACGGATGGCTACACCTTC.

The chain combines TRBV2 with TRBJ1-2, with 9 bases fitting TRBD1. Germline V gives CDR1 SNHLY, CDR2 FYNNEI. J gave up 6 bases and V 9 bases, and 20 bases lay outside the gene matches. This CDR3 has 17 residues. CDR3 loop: CASETGTGNVFRDGYTF. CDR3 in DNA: TGTGCCAGTGAAACCGGGACAGGGAATGTTTTTCGTGATGGCTACACCTTC.

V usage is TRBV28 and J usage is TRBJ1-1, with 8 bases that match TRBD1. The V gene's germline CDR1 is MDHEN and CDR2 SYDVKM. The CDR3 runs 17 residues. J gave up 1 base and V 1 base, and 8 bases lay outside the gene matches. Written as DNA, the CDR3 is TGTGCCAGCAGTTTATCCGTGGACAGGGAGGAGAACACTGAAGCTTTCTTT. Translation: CASSLSVDREENTEAFF.

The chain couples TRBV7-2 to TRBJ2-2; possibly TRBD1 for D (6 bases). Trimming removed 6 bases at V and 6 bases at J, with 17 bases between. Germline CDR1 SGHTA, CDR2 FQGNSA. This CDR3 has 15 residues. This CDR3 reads CASRAPTGWAGELFF. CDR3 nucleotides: TGTGCCAGCAGGGCTCCTACAGGGTGGGCCGGGGAGCTGTTTTTT.

The CDR3 loop is CASSLRDSWFF. The DNA of the CDR3 is TGTGCCAGCAGCTTAAGGGACTCGTGGTTCTTC. V and J are TRBV7-9 and TRBJ2-1, with D perhaps TRBD2 (6 bases). Germline V CDR1 and CDR2: SEHNR, FQNEAQ (reference sequence). V shed 2 bases and J shed 15 bases, with 11 bases lying between them. This CDR3 region has 11 residues.

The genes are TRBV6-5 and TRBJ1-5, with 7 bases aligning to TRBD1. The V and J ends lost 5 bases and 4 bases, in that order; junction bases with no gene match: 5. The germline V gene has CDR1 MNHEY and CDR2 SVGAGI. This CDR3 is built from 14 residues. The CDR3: CASSQGTANQPQHF. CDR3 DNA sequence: TGTGCCAGCAGTCAAGGGACAGCAAATCAGCCCCAGCATTTT.

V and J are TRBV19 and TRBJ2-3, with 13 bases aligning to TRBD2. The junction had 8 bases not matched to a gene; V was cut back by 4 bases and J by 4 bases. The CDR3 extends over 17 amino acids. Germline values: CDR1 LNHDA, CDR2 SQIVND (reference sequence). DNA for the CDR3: TGTGCCAGTAGTACCGACGGACTAGCGGGAGATCCAGATACGCAGTATTTT. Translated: CASSTDGLAGDPDTQYF.

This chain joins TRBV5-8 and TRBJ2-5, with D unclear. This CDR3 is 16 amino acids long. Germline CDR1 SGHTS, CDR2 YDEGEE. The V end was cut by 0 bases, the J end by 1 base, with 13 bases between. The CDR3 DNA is TGTGCCAGCAGCTTGGTTAGTTGGTCGGGCCAAGAGACCCAGTACTTC. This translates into CASSLVSWSGQETQYF.

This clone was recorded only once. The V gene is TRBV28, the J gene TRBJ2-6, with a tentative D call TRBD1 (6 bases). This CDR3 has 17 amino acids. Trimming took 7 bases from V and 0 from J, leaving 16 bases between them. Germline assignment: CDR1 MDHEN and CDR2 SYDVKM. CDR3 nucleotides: TGTGCCAGCAACACAGGGTCCCGTCTCTCTGGGGCCAACGTCCTGACTTTC. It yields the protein CASNTGSRLSGANVLTF.

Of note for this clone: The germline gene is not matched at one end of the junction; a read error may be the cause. This CDR3 is CASSRGDQPQHF. The CDR3 DNA is TGTGCCAGCAGCCGCGGGGATCAGCCCCAGCATTTT. The chain uses TRBV4-1 and TRBJ1-5; D is uncertain. The CDR3 loop spans 12 amino acids. Germline V CDR1 and CDR2: MGHRA, YSYEKL.

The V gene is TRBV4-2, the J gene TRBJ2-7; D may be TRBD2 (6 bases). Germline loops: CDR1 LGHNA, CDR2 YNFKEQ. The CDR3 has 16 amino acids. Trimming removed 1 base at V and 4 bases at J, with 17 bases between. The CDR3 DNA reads TGTGCCAGCAGCCAAGGGGCGGGGATAACGGCATACGAGCAGTACTTC. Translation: CASSQGAGITAYEQYF.

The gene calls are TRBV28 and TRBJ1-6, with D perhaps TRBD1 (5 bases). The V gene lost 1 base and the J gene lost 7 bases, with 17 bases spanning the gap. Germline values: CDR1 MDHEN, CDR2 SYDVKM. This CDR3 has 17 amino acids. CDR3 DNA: TGTGCCAGCAGTTTATTAGGAGTGGACACGAACAATTCACCCCTCCACTTT. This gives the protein CASSLLGVDTNNSPLHF.

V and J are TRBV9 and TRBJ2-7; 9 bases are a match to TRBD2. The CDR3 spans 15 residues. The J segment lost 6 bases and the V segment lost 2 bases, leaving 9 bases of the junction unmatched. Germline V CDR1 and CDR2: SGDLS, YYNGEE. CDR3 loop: CASSVYSSGTTEQYF. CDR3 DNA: TGTGCCAGCAGCGTTTATTCTAGCGGGACCACCGAGCAGTACTTC.

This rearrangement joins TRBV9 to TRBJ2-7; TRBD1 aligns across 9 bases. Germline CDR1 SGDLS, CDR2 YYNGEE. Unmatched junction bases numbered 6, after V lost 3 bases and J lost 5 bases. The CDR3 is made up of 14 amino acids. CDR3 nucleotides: TGTGCCAGCAGCGGAAGTCGACAGGGGGACGAGCAGTACTTC. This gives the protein CASSGSRQGDEQYF.

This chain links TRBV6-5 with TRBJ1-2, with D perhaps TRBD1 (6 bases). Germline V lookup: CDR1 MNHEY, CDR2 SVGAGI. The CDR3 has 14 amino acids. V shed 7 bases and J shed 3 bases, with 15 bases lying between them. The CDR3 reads CASIQSGADYGYTF. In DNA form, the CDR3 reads TGTGCCAGCATTCAATCAGGGGCGGACTATGGCTACACCTTC.

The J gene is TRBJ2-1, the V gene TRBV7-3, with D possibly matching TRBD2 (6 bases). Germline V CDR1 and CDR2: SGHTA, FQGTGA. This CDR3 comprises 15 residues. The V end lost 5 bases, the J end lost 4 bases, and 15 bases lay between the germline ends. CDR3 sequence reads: CASSLGLGGYNEQFF. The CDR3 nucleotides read TGTGCCAGCAGCCTTGGACTGGGGGGTTACAATGAGCAGTTCTTC. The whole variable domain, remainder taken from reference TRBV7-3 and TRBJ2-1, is GAGVSQTPSNKVTEKGKYVELRCDPISGHTALYWYRQSLGQGPEFLIYFQGTGAADDSGLPNDRFFAVRPEGSVSTLKIQRTERGDSAVYLCASSLGLGGYNEQFFGPGTRLTVL.

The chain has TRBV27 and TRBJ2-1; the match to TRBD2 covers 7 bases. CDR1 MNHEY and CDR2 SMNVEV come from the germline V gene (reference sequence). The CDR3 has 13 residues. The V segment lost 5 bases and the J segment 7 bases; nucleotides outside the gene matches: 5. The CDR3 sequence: CASSTTSWNEQFF. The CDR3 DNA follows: TGTGCCAGCAGTACGACTAGCTGGAATGAGCAGTTCTTC.

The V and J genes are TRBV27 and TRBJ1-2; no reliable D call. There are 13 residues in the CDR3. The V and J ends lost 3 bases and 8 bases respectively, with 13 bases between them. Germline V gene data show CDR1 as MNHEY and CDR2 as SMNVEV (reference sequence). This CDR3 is CASSLGPLGGYTF. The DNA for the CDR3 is TGTGCCAGCAGTTTGGGTCCTCTCGGGGGCTACACCTTC.

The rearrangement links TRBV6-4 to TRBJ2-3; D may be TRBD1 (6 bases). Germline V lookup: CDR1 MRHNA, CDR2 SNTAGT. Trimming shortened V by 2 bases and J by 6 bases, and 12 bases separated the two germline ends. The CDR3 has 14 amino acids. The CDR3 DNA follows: TGTGCCAGCAGTGACGGACGACAGGAGGATACGCAGTATTTT. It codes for CASSDGRQEDTQYF.

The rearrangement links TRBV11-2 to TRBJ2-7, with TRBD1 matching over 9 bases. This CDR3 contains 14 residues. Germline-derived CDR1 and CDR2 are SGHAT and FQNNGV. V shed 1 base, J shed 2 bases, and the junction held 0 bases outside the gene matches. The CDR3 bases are TGTGCCAGCAGCTTAGGACAGGGGGCCTACGAGCAGTACTTC. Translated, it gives CASSLGQGAYEQYF. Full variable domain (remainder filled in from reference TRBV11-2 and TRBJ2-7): EAGVAQSPRYKIIEKRQSVAFWCNPISGHATLYWYQQILGQGPKLLIQFQNNGVVDDSQLPKDRFSAERLKGVDSTLKIQPAKLEDSAVYLCASSLGQGAYEQYFGPGTRLTVT.

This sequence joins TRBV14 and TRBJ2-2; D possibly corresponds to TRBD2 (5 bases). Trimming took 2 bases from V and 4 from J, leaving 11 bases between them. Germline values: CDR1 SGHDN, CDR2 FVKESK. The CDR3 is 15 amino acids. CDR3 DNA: TGTGCCAGCAGCCAATTCGGGGAATCCACCGGGGAGCTGTTTTTT. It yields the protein CASSQFGESTGELFF.

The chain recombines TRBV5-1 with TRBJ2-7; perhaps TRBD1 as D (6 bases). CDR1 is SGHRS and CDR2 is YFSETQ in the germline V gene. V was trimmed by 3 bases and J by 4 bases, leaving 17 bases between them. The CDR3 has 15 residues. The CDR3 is CASSSRITGLYEQYF. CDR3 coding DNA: TGCGCCAGCAGCTCGCGGATAACAGGGTTGTACGAGCAGTACTTC.

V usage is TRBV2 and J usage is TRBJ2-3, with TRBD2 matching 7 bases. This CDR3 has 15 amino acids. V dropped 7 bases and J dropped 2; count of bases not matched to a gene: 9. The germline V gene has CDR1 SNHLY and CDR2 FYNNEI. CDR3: CASTISGTYTDTQYF. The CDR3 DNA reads TGTGCCAGCACGATAAGCGGGACCTACACAGATACGCAGTATTTT.

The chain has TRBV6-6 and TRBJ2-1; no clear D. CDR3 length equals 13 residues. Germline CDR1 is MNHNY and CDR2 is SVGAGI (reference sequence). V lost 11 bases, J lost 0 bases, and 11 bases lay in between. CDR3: CASKEDSYNEQFF. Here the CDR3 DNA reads TGTGCCTCCAAAGAGGACTCCTACAATGAGCAGTTCTTC.

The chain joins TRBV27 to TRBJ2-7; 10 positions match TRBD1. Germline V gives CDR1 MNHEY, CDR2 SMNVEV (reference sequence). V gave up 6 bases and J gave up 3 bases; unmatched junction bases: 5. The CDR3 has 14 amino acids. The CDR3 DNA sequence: TGTGCCAGCAGCCTGGGACAGGGGTACTACGAGCAGTACTTC. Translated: CASSLGQGYYEQYF.

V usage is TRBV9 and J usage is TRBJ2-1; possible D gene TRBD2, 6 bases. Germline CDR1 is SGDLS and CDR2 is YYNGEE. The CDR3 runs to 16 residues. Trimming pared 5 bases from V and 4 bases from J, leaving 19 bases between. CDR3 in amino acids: CASSEEGSRVYNEQFF. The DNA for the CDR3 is TGTGCCAGCAGTGAGGAGGGCTCGCGGGTTTACAATGAGCAGTTCTTC.

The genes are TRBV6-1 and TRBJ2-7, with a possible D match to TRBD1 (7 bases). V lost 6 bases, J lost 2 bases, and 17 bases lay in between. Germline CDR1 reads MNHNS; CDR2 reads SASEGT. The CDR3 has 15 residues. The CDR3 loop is CASSIGGDSPYEQYF. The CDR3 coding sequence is TGTGCCAGCAGCATAGGAGGGGACAGTCCCTACGAGCAGTACTTC.

CDR3 sequence (DNA): TGTGCCAGCAGCTTTCTAGGGCAGGGAGAGACCCAGTACTTC. Translation gives CASSFLGQGETQYF. V gene TRBV7-9 combines with J gene TRBJ2-5; D is perhaps TRBD1 (5 bases). Germline V lookup: CDR1 SEHNR, CDR2 FQNEAQ (reference sequence). This CDR3 spans 14 amino acids. V lost 3 bases, J lost 4 bases, and 12 bases lay in between.